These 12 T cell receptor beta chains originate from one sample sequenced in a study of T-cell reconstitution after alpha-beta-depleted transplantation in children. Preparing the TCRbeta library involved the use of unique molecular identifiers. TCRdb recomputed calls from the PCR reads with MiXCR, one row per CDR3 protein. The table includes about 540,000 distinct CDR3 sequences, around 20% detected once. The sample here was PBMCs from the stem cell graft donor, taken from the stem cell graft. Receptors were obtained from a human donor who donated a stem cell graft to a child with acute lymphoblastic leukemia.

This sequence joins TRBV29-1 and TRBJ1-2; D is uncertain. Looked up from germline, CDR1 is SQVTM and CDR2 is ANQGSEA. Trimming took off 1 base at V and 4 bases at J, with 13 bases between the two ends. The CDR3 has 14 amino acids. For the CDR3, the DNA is TGCAGCGTTGAAGTAACTTCTCACCTCTATGGCTACACCTTC. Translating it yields CSVEVTSHLYGYTF.

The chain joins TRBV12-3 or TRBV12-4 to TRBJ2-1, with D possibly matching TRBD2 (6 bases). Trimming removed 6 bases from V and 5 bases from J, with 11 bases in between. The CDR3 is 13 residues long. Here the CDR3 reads CASRGGPNNEQFF. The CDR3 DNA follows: TGTGCCAGCAGAGGAGGGCCTAACAATGAGCAGTTCTTC.

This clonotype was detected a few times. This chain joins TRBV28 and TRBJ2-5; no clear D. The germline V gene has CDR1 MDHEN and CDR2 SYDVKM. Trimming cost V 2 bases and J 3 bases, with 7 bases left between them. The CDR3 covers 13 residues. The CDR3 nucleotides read TGTGCCAGCAGTTTACTTACCAAAGAGACCCAGTACTTC. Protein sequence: CASSLLTKETQYF.

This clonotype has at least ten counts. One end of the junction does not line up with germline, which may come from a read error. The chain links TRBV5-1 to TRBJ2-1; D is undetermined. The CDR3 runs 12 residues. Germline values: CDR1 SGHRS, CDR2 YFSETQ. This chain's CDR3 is CASSLTDNEQFF. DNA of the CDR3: TGTGCCAGCAGCTTAACAGACAATGAGCAGTTCTTC.

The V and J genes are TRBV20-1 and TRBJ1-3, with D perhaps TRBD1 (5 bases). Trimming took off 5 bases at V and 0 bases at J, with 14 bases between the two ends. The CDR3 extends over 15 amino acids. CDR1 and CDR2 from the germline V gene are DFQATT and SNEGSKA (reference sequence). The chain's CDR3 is CSARGTASSGNTIYF. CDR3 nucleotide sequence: TGCAGTGCTCGTGGGACTGCGAGCTCTGGAAACACCATATATTTT.

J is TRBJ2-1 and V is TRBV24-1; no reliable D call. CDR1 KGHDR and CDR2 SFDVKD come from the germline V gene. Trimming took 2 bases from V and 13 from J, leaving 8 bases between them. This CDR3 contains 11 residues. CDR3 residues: CATSDSALQFF. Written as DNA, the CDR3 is TGTGCCACCAGTGATTCTGCCCTCCAGTTCTTC.

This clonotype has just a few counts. The CDR3 sequence is CASSPILSGGGFEQYF. The CDR3 DNA is TGCGCCAGCAGCCCCATCTTATCAGGGGGCGGATTCGAGCAGTACTTC. The chain couples TRBV5-1 to TRBJ2-7; 8 bases are shared with TRBD1. The germline gives CDR1 SGHRS, CDR2 YFSETQ. The CDR3 sequence is 16 residues long. V was clipped by 4 bases and J by 6 bases; unmatched bases: 15.

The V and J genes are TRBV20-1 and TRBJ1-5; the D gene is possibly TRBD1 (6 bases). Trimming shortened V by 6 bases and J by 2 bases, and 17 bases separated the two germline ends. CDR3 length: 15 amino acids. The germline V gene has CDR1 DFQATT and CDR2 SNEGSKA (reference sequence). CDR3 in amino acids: CSADETGTGNQPQHF. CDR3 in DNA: TGCAGTGCGGACGAAACAGGGACGGGCAATCAGCCCCAGCATTTT.

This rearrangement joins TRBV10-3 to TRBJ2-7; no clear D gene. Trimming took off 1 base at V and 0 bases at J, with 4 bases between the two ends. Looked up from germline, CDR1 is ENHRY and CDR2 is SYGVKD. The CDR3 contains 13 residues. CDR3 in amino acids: CAISEYFSYEQYF. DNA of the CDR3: TGTGCCATCAGTGAGTACTTCTCCTACGAGCAGTACTTC.

The CDR3 region is CASSDPTSGSYNEQFF. DNA of the CDR3: TGTGCCAGCAGCGATCCGACTAGCGGCTCCTACAATGAGCAGTTCTTC. V usage is TRBV9 and J usage is TRBJ2-1; 9 bases are a match to TRBD2. The CDR3 length is 16 residues. Trimming at V came to 3 bases and at J to 0 bases, leaving 4 bases not matched to a gene. Germline V CDR1 and CDR2: SGDLS, YYNGEE.

The DNA for the CDR3 is TGTGCCAGCAGTTTTCTAGGGGCAGGGGATAATTCACCCCTCCACTTT. This gives the protein CASSFLGAGDNSPLHF. The chain is built from TRBV27 and TRBJ1-6; D is possibly TRBD1 (6 bases). This CDR3 spans 16 amino acids. From germline, CDR1 is MNHEY and CDR2 SMNVEV (reference sequence). The germline V and J ends were trimmed by 3 bases and 5 bases, with 14 bases remaining between them.

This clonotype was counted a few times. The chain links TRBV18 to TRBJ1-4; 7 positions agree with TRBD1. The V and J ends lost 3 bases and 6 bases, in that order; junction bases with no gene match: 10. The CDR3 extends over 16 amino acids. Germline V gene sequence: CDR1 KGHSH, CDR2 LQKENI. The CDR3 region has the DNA TGTGCCAGCTCACCCACAGCGACAGGGTTGGATGAAAAACTGTTTTTT. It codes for CASSPTATGLDEKLFF.